This TCR beta chain was sequenced for a study of blood T cell repertoires in COVID-19. About the study: From the United States, Italy and Spain came samples of acute and convalescent COVID-19. PBMCs, B-cell-depleted T cells, or T cells were the source of the cDNA or gDNA that made up the material.

Germline V gene data show CDR1 as ENHRY and CDR2 as SYGVKD. The V end lost 8 bases, the J end lost 3 bases, and 12 bases lay between the germline ends. The CDR3 is 13 residues long. Original processing notes: Nucleated cell number was recorded as an estimate derived from reference gene primer amplification. TCRdb's copy holds only in-frame clones and misses some; the assay was immunoSEQ multiplex PCR. Clonal size and the V and J genes are those of that table, whereas D and trimming came from the DNA. This sample has under 20,000 clones, with roughly 81% found just once. The J gene is TRBJ2-3, the V gene TRBV10-3, with D uncertain. The TCR originated in a man aged 60 to 75 with acute or convalescent COVID-19. The sequencing input was peripheral blood. The CDR3 region is CAIGPVGTDTQYF. The CDR3 bases are TGTGCCATCGGGCCGGTCGGTACAGATACGCAGTATTTT.